This T cell receptor beta chain was documented in a study of shared clonotypes between healthy human individuals. Study-wide findings and caveats: Naive subsets, compared against memory subsets, generally had larger estimated richness values.

Generated by immunoSEQ multiplex PCR, the TCRdb table keeps only in-frame clones and is missing some. Of about 2.3 million clones detected, 93% appear once; the ten largest clones hold about 0.39%. Note on this clone: Its antigen remains unidentified.

Naive CD4+ cells were CD45RA-selected; the remaining cells were memory. Trimming at V came to 5 bases and at J to 5 bases, leaving 14 bases not matched to a gene. The V gene's germline CDR1 is MDHEN and CDR2 SYDVKM. CDR3 length: 16 amino acids. This chain joins TRBV28 and TRBJ2-7; 8 bases are shared with TRBD2. The clonotype originates from a man between 18 and 29 years old in good health. Some clones in this sample may be carry-over from other donors' samples. What was sequenced was naive CD4+ T cells from PBMCs. The subset here: CD45RA+ positively selected. In DNA, the CDR3 is TGTGCCAGCAGTAGGGGCCAGCGGGAGTACCGCCACGAGCAGTACTTC. It encodes CASSRGQREYRHEQYF.